This is a list of T cell receptor beta chains from one sample in a study of long-term antiretroviral therapy in people with HIV. Assay: immunoSEQ multiplex PCR; the TCRdb copy retains only in-frame clones and omits some. The table includes under 45,000 clones, approximately 94% detected once. Specimen: unsorted PBMCs, collected roughly 9.5 years after starting antiretroviral therapy. Receptor source: a man younger than 45 with HIV. Each CDR3 is given with its conserved first and last residue. The D gene is left open where the match is weak. Some rows mark clone size as missing; the rest say once, few, many or name a class of expanded clone.

v_gene,d_gene,abundance,j_gene,CDR3nt,CDR3aa
TRBV7-2,TRBD1,.,TRBJ1-2,TGTGCCAGCAGCCGGGCCGGGACAGGTCCCTTATATGGCTACACCTTC,CASSRAGTGPLYGYTF
TRBV28,.,.,TRBJ2-7,TGTGCCAGCAGCCCCGGGGCTAGTAAATACGAGCAGTACTTC,CASSPGASKYEQYF
TRBV10-3,.,once,TRBJ2-1,TGTGCCATCAGCCCACAGGGCGGTGAGCAGTTCTTC,CAISPQGGEQFF
TRBV6-1,.,.,TRBJ1-1,TGTGCCAGCAGAGAGGTCACTGAAGCTTTCTTT,CASREVTEAFF
TRBV4-1,.,.,TRBJ1-1,TGCGCCAGCAGCCAGGGTCCAGGGGTGAACACTGAAGCTTTCTTT,CASSQGPGVNTEAFF
TRBV7-8,.,.,TRBJ2-7,TGTGCCAGCAGCAGAGAGGTCGTTGAACAATTCTCCTACGAGCAGTACTTC,CASSREVVEQFSYEQYF
TRBV7-2,TRBD1,once,TRBJ2-7,TGTGCCAGCAGCCTAGACAGGGTTAGCGAGCAGTACTTC,CASSLDRVSEQYF
TRBV6-1,.,.,TRBJ1-1,TGTGCCAGCAGTGATGGGGCGGGGAACACTGAAGCTTTCTTT,CASSDGAGNTEAFF
TRBV10-1,.,.,TRBJ1-6,TGCGCCAGCAGTGAGTCGCAGGACGGAGGTTCACCCCTCCACTTT,CASSESQDGGSPLHF
TRBV7-9,.,once,TRBJ1-4,TGTGCCAGCAGCTTACTCCTCTCGGGGGAAAAACTGTTTTTT,CASSLLLSGEKLFF
TRBV18,.,.,TRBJ2-5,TGTGCCAGCTCACCATCTTTAGTTACCCAAGAGACCCAGTACTTC,CASSPSLVTQETQYF
TRBV6-1,.,.,TRBJ1-1,TGTGCCAGCGTCAGGGGTATGAACACTGAAGCTTTCTTT,CASVRGMNTEAFF
TRBV5-1,.,.,TRBJ2-5,TGCGCCAGCAGCTTGGAGGCTCCTAGGTGGGAGACCCAGTACTTC,CASSLEAPRWETQYF
TRBV6-1,TRBD1,few,TRBJ2-4,TGTGCCAGCAGTGAAGCGCCGACAGGGGCCAAAAACATTCAGTACTTC,CASSEAPTGAKNIQYF
TRBV27,.,.,TRBJ2-1,TGTGCCAGCCGAGGGTGGTTCAATGAGCAGTTCTTC,CASRGWFNEQFF
TRBV2,TRBD1,.,TRBJ1-4,TGTGCCAGCACCTACACAGGGGCCCGAGAGGAAAAACTGTTTTTT,CASTYTGAREEKLFF
TRBV19,TRBD1,.,TRBJ2-5,TGTGCCAGTAGTACCAACAGGGGAGAGACCCAGTACTTC,CASSTNRGETQYF
TRBV7-3,.,.,TRBJ1-1,TGTGCCAGCAGCTTAAGCCAGGACACTGAAGCTTTCTTT,CASSLSQDTEAFF
TRBV4-1,.,.,TRBJ2-5,TGCGCCAGCAGCCAAGATAAAGGTTACGAGACCCAGTACTTC,CASSQDKGYETQYF
TRBV5-6,TRBD1,.,TRBJ2-1,TGTGCCAGCAGCGCCGGACAGGGGGCTATTCGGTTCTTC,CASSAGQGAIRFF
TRBV19,.,.,TRBJ2-5,TGTGCCAGTAGGACGGGCGTGGTTGGGACCCAGTACTTC,CASRTGVVGTQYF
TRBV15,.,.,TRBJ2-6,TGTGCCACCAGCCTGAGATCTGGGGCCAACGTCCTGACTTTC,CATSLRSGANVLTF
TRBV5-1,.,.,TRBJ1-5,TGCGCCAGCAGGAAGGGGGAAGAGGGCAATCAGCCCCAGCATTTT,CASRKGEEGNQPQHF
TRBV30,.,.,TRBJ1-3,TGTGCCTGGCCAGATCTTTCTGGAAACACCATATATTTT,CAWPDLSGNTIYF
TRBV5-1,TRBD1,once,TRBJ2-2,TGCGCCAGCAGCTTAGGGACAGGGTGGTCCGGGGAGCTGTTTTTT,CASSLGTGWSGELFF
TRBV11-2,.,.,TRBJ1-2,TGTGCCAGCAGCTTAGGGCAACCCTATGGCTACACCTTC,CASSLGQPYGYTF
TRBV11-2,.,.,TRBJ1-2,TGTGCCAGCAGTCAGGGCAGCTTTTATGGCTACACCTTC,CASSQGSFYGYTF
TRBV30,TRBD2,once,TRBJ2-1,TGTGCCTGGGGTAGCGGGGGGGAGGCAAATGAGCAGTTCTTC,CAWGSGGEANEQFF
TRBV9,TRBD2,few,TRBJ2-3,TGTGCCAGCAGCGTAGGAGCGGGGGTGAATACGCAGTATTTT,CASSVGAGVNTQYF
TRBV18,.,.,TRBJ1-2,TGTGCCAGCTCACCACCCCAAGAAAGCTATGGCTACACCTTC,CASSPPQESYGYTF
TRBV28,.,few,TRBJ1-5,TGTGCCAGCAGGTCCATGGGCAATCAGCCCCAGCATTTT,CASRSMGNQPQHF
TRBV7-8,.,few,TRBJ1-5,TGTGCCAGCAGCTTAGAGGACCCCAATCAGCCCCAGCATTTT,CASSLEDPNQPQHF
TRBV25-1,.,.,TRBJ2-6,TGTGCCGCAACTACACCTGGGGCCAACGTCCTGACTTTC,CAATTPGANVLTF
TRBV15,TRBD2,.,TRBJ2-4,TGTGCCACCAGACTAGCGGGGGATCCTCGGGGCAAAAACATTCAGTACTTC,CATRLAGDPRGKNIQYF
TRBV6-5,.,.,TRBJ1-1,TGTGCCAGCAGTTACGTGGTGGACACTGAAGCTTTCTTT,CASSYVVDTEAFF
TRBV19,.,.,TRBJ1-6,TGTGCCAGTAGTATAGTGGTGGGGAATTCACCCCTCCACTTT,CASSIVVGNSPLHF
TRBV28,.,.,TRBJ2-7,TGTGCCAGTAGGAAGGGGGGATCCTACGAGCAGTACTTC,CASRKGGSYEQYF
TRBV19,.,.,TRBJ2-1,TGTGCCAGTAGACCCGCGGTTAGCTACAATGAGCAGTTCTTC,CASRPAVSYNEQFF
TRBV28,.,.,TRBJ1-6,TGTGCCAGCAGTTTAGGGGGACCCTATAATTCACCCCTCCACTTT,CASSLGGPYNSPLHF
TRBV5-1,.,once,TRBJ1-1,TGCGCCAGCAGCTCGGGTTTGGACGCTGAAGCTTTCTTT,CASSSGLDAEAFF
TRBV2,.,few,TRBJ2-6,TGTGCCAGCAGTGAAGCACTAGGGTCTGGGGCCAACGTCCTGACTTTC,CASSEALGSGANVLTF
TRBV5-1,TRBD1,.,TRBJ2-7,TGCGCCAGCGGAAATGGGACAGGGGGCGGTTACGAGCAGTACTTC,CASGNGTGGGYEQYF